This T cell receptor beta chain emerged from a study of blood T cell repertoires in COVID-19. Whole-study context: The United States, Italy and Spain were the sources of the acute and convalescent COVID-19 samples.

In the original analysis: Estimated nucleated cell counts came from reference gene primer amplification. Data came from immunoSEQ multiplex PCR; TCRdb stores just in-frame clones and leaves some out. D and trimming were read from the DNA, whereas the V and J calls and clone size are those reported in that table. The sample lists some 450,000 clones; around 88% were seen once. Unmatched junction bases numbered 9, after V lost 5 bases and J lost 8 bases. The CDR3 loop spans 14 amino acids. The germline gives CDR1 SGHAT, CDR2 FQNNGV. V gene TRBV11-2 combines with J gene TRBJ1-2, with 9 nucleotides matching TRBD1. This TCR came from a woman between 50 and 59 years old with COVID-19, enrolled during active disease. Sequenced: peripheral blood. CDR3 protein: CASSPSGQGGGYTF. CDR3 bases: TGTGCCAGCAGCCCCTCGGGACAGGGAGGGGGCTACACCTTC. The full variable domain, rest sourced from reference TRBV11-2 and TRBJ1-2, is EAGVAQSPRYKIIEKRQSVAFWCNPISGHATLYWYQQILGQGPKLLIQFQNNGVVDDSQLPKDRFSAERLKGVDSTLKIQPAKLEDSAVYLCASSPSGQGGGYTFGSGTRLTVV.